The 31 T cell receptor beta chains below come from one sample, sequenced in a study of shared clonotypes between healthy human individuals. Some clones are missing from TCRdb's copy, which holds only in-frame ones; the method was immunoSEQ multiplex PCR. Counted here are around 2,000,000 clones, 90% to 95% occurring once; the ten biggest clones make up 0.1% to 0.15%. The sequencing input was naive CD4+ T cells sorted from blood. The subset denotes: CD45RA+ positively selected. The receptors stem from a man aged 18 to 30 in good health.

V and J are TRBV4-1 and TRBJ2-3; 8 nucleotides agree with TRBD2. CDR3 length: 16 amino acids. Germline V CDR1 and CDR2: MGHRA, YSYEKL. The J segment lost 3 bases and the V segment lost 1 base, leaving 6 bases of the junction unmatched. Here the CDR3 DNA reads TGCGCCAGCAGCCAAGCCGGGAGGGCCAGGACAGATACGCAGTATTTT. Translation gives CASSQAGRARTDTQYF.

The CDR3 reads CASSQVRYEQYF. DNA of the CDR3: TGTGCCAGCAGCCAAGTTCGCTACGAGCAGTACTTC. V gene TRBV14 combines with J gene TRBJ2-7; D gene uncertain. Per the germline V gene, CDR1 is SGHDN and CDR2 is FVKESK. The V and J ends lost 1 base and 3 bases respectively, with 4 bases between them. This CDR3 has 12 amino acids. The whole variable domain, remainder taken from reference TRBV14 and TRBJ2-7, is EAGVTQFPSHSVIEKGQTVTLRCDPISGHDNLYWYRRVMGKEIKFLLHFVKESKQDESGMPNNRFLAERTGGTYSTLKVQPAELEDSGVYFCASSQVRYEQYFGPGTRLTVT.

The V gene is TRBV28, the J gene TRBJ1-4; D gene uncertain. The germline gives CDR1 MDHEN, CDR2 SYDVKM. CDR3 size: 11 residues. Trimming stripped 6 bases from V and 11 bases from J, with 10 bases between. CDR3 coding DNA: TGTGCCAGCAGACTCTTGGGGAAACTGTTTTTT. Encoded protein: CASRLLGKLFF. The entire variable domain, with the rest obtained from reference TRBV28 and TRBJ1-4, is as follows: DVKVTQSSRYLVKRTGEKVFLECVQDMDHENMFWYRQDPGLGLRLIYFSYDVKMKEKGDIPEGYSVSREKKERFSLILESASTNQTSMYLCASRLLGKLFFGSGTQLSVL.

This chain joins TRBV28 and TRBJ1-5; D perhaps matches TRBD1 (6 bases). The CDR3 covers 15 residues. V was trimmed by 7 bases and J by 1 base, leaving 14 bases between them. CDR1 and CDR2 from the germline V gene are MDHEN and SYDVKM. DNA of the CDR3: TGTGCCAGCACGAGGTCGGGGGGCAGCAATCAGCCCCAGCATTTT. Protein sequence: CASTRSGGSNQPQHF.

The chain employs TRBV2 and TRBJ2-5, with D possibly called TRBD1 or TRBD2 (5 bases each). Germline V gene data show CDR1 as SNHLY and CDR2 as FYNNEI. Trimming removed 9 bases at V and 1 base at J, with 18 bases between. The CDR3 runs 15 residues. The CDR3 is CASYGALRSQETQYF. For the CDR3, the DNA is TGTGCCAGTTACGGGGCTCTCCGGAGCCAAGAGACCCAGTACTTC.

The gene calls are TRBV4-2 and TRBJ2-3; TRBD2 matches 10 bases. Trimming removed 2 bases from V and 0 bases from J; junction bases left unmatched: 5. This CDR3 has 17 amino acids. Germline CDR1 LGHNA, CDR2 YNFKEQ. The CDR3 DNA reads TGTGCCAGCAGCCAAAGGGGGACTAGCGAGAGCACAGATACGCAGTATTTT. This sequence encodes CASSQRGTSESTDTQYF.

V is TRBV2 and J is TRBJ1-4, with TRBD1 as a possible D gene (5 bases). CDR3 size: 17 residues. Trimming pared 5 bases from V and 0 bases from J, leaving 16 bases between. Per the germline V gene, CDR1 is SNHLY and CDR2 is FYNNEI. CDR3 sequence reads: CASSTPRGVATNEKLFF. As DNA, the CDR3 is TGTGCCAGCAGTACCCCCCGAGGGGTTGCAACTAATGAAAAACTGTTTTTT.

This chain's CDR3 is CASWRGQGTHQPQHF. As DNA, the CDR3 is TGTGCCAGCTGGCGCGGACAGGGGACCCATCAGCCCCAGCATTTT. The V call is TRBV2, the J call TRBJ1-5, with 9 bases identical to TRBD1. From germline, CDR1 is SNHLY and CDR2 FYNNEI. V lost 8 bases and J lost 5; bases outside the gene matches: 10. This CDR3 region has 15 residues.

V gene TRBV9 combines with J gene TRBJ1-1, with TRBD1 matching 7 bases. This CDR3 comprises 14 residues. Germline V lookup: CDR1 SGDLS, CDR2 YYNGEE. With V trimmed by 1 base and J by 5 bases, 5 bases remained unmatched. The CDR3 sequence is CASSVTGVGTEAFF. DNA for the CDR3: TGTGCCAGCAGCGTAACAGGGGTGGGAACTGAAGCTTTCTTT.

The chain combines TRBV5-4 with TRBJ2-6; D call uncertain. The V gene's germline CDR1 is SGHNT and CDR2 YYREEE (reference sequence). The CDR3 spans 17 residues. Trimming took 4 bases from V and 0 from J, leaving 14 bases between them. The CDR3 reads CASSRQGFDSGANVLTF. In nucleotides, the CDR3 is TGTGCCAGCAGCCGTCAAGGGTTTGACTCTGGGGCCAACGTCCTGACTTTC.

The CDR3 DNA sequence: TGCGCCAGCAGCAACAAGGACGGGAGGGGAGCTTTCTTT. This encodes CASSNKDGRGAFF. J is TRBJ1-1 and V is TRBV5-1; TRBD1 is a possible D gene (5 bases). The CDR3 has 13 amino acids. The germline V gene encodes CDR1 SGHRS and CDR2 YFSETQ. V was cut by 4 bases and J by 10 bases, with 17 bases left in between.

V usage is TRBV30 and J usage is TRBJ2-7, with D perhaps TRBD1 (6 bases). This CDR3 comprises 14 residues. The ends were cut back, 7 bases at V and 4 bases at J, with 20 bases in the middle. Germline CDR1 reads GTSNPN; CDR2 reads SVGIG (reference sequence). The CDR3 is CAFAGGGAGYEQYF. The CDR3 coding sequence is TGTGCCTTCGCGGGTGGGGGCGCAGGGTACGAGCAGTACTTC.

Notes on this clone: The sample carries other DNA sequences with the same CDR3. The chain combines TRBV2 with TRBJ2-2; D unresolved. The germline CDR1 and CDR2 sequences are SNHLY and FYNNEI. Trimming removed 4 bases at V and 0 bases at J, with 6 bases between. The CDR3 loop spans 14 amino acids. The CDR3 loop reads CASSGTANTGELFF. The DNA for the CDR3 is TGTGCCAGCAGTGGGACGGCGAACACCGGGGAGCTGTTTTTT.

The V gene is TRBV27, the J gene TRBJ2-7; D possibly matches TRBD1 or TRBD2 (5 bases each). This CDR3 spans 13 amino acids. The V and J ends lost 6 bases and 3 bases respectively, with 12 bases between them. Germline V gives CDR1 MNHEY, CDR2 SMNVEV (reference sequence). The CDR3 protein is CASSLGRRYEQYF. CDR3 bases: TGTGCCAGCAGCTTGGGACGGCGCTACGAGCAGTACTTC.

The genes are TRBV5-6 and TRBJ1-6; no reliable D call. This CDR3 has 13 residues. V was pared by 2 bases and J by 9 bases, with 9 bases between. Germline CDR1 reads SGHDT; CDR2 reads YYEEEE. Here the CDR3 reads CASSFYTSSPLHF. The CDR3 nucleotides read TGTGCCAGCAGCTTCTACACGAGTTCACCCCTCCACTTT.

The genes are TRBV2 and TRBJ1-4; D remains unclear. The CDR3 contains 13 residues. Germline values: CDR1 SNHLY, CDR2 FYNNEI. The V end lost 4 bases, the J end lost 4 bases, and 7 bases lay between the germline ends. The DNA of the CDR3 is TGTGCCAGCAGTGTGAGGCTTAATGAAAAACTGTTTTTT. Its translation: CASSVRLNEKLFF.

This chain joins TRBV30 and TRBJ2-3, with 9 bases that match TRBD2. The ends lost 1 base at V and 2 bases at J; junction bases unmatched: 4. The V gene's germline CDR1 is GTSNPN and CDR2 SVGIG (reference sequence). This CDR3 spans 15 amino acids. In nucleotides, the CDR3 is TGTGCCTGGAGTGGATTAGCGGGGGACACAGATACGCAGTATTTT. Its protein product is CAWSGLAGDTDTQYF.

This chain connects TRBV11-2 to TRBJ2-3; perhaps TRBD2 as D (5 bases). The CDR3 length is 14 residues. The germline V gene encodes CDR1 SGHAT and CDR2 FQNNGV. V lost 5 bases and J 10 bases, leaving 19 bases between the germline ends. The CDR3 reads CASSQEASRRSQYF. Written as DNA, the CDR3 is TGTGCCAGCAGCCAAGAGGCTAGCAGGAGGTCGCAGTATTTT.

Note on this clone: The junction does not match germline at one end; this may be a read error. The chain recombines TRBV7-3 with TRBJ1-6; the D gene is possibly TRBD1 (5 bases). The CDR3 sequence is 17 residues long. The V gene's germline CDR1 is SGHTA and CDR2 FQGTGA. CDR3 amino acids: CASILSLLGHGRSPLHF. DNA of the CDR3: TGTGCCAGCATCTTATCGCTATTAGGACACGGAAGGTCACCCCTCCACTTT.

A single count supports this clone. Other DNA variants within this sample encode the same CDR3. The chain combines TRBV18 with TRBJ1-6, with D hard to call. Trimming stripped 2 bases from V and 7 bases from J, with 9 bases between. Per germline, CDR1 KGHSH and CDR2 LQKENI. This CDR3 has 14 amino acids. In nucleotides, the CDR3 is TGTGCCAGCTCACCATCCGGGTCCAATTCACCCCTCCACTTT. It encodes CASSPSGSNSPLHF.

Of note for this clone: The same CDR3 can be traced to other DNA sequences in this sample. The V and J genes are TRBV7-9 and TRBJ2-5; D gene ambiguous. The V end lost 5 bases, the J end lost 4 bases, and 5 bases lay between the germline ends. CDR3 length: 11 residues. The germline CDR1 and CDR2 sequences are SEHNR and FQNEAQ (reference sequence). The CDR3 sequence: CASSSTETQYF. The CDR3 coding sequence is TGTGCCAGCAGCAGCACAGAGACCCAGTACTTC.

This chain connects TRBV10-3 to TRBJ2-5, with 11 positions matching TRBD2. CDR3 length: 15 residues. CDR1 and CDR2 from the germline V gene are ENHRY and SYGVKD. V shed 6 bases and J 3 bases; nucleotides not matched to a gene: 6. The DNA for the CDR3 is TGTGCCATCAGACGTACGGGACTAGCGGAAGAGACCCAGTACTTC. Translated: CAIRRTGLAEETQYF.

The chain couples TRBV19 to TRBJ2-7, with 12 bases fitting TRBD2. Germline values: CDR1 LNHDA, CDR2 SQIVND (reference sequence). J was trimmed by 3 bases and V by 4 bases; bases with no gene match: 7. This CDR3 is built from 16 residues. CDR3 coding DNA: TGTGCCAGTAGTAGACTAGCGGGGGCGTCCCTCTACGAGCAGTACTTC. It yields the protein CASSRLAGASLYEQYF.

The CDR3 region has the DNA TGTGCCTGGGGAAATGACGGATATAATTCACCCCTCCACTTT. Translating gives CAWGNDGYNSPLHF. The chain couples TRBV30 to TRBJ1-6; no firm D call. Looked up from germline, CDR1 is GTSNPN and CDR2 is SVGIG (reference sequence). This CDR3 is 14 amino acids long. V dropped 5 bases and J dropped 4 bases, with 12 bases sitting between them. The complete variable domain, with remaining parts taken from reference TRBV30 and TRBJ1-6, reads SQTIHQWPATLVQPVGSPLSLECTVEGTSNPNLYWYRQAAGRGLQLLFYSVGIGQISSEVPQNLSASRPQDRQFILSSKKLLLSDSGFYLCAWGNDGYNSPLHFGNGTRLTVT.

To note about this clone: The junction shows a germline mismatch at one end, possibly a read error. In DNA, the CDR3 is TGCTGTGCCTCAGGCCTAGGAGGCTACACCTTC. It encodes CCASGLGGYTF. The genes are TRBV20-1 and TRBJ1-2; unclear D gene. This CDR3 spans 11 amino acids. Germline-derived CDR1 and CDR2 are DFQATT and SNEGSKA (reference sequence).

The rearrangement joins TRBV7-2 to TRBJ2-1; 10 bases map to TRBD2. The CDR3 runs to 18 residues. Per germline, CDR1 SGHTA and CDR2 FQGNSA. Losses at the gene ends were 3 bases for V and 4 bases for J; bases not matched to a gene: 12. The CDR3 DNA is TGTGCCAGCAGCTTCCAAGCGGGAGGGCCATCTTCTTACAATGAGCAGTTCTTC. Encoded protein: CASSFQAGGPSSYNEQFF.

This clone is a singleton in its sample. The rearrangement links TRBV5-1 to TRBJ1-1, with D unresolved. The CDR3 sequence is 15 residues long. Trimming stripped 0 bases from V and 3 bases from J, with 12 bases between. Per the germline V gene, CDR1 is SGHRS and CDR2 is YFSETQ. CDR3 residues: CASSLENPSYTEAFF. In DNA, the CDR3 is TGCGCCAGCAGCTTGGAAAACCCATCCTACACTGAAGCTTTCTTT.

CDR3 region: CAITPLEGASNYGYTF. For the CDR3, the DNA is TGTGCCATCACCCCCTTGGAGGGGGCTTCTAACTATGGCTACACCTTC. The chain carries TRBV10-3 and TRBJ1-2; TRBD1 matches 7 bases. CDR1 is ENHRY and CDR2 is SYGVKD in the germline V gene. The CDR3 is 16 residues long. Trimming took 7 bases from V and 0 from J; bases not matched to a gene: 11.

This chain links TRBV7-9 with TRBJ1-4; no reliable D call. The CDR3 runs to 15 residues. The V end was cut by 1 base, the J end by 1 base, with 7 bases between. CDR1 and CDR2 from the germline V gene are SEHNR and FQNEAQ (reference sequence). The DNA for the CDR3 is TGTGCCAGCAGCTTAGTTTGGGAAACTAATGAAAAACTGTTTTTT. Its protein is CASSLVWETNEKLFF.

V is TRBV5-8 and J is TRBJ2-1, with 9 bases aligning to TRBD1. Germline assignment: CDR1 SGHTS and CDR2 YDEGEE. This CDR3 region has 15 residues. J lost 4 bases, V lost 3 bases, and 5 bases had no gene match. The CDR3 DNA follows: TGTGCCAGCAGCTCAACAGGGGGCGGTTACAATGAGCAGTTCTTC. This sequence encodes CASSSTGGGYNEQFF. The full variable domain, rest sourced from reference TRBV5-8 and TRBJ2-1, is EAGVTQSPTHLIKTRGQQATLRCSPISGHTSVYWYQQALGLGLQFLLWYDEGEERNRGNFPPRFSGRQFPNYSSELNVNALELEDSALYLCASSSTGGGYNEQFFGPGTRLTVL.

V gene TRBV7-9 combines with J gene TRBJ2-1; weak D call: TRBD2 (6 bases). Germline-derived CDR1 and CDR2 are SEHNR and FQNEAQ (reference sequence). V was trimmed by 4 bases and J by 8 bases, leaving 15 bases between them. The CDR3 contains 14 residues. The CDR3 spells CASSSSGPTDEQFF. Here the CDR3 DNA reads TGTGCCAGCAGCTCCAGCGGGCCAACCGATGAGCAGTTCTTC. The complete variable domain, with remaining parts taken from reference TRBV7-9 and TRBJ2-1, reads DTGVSQNPRHKITKRGQNVTFRCDPISEHNRLYWYRQTLGQGPEFLTYFQNEAQLEKSRLLSDRFSAERPKGSFSTLEIQRTEQGDSAMYLCASSSSGPTDEQFFGPGTRLTVL.